This T cell receptor (beta chain) came from a study of cytomegalovirus exposure and HLA in healthy donors. The V segment lost 6 bases and the J segment 8 bases; nucleotides outside the gene matches: 5. The CDR3 is 14 amino acids. Per the germline V gene, CDR1 is MNHEY and CDR2 is SVGAGI. Amplification used 60 Vbeta primers and 13 Jbeta primers. TCRdb keeps only in-frame clones here, not all; method: immunoSEQ multiplex PCR. The sample data list about 82,000 clones. This chain links TRBV6-5 with TRBJ2-1; the match to TRBD2 covers 12 bases. The sequencing input was PBMCs. The receptor's source is a woman aged 25-40 years in good health and CMV-seronegative. This CDR3 is CASRRTSGTYEQFF. Written as DNA, the CDR3 is TGTGCCAGCAGGAGGACTAGCGGGACCTATGAGCAGTTCTTC.